The sequence of this T cell receptor beta chain was determined in a study of cytomegalovirus exposure and HLA in healthy donors. Regarding the study as a whole: TCR sequences were mostly rare, though some public TCRs occurred in many donors. About 87% or about 30% of the time was how often most TCR beta V segments were productive, according to an earlier analysis. Later analysis suggested links between common viral pathogens and several top significant clusters.

The germline gives CDR1 SNHLY, CDR2 FYNNEI. Trimming shortened V by 3 bases and J by 4 bases, and 6 bases separated the two germline ends. This CDR3 contains 12 residues. In the PCR, 60 Vbeta and 13 Jbeta primers were used. Profiled with immunoSEQ multiplex PCR; TCRdb holds only in-frame clones, not every one. Of about 140,000 clones listed, about 80% are singletons. As regards this clone: The antigen remains unidentified.

The chain uses TRBV2 and TRBJ2-5; D gene ambiguous. This receptor was identified in a middle-aged man in good health and CMV-seropositive. Sequencing was carried out using PBMCs. The CDR3 reads CASSETGETQYF. Here the CDR3 DNA reads TGTGCCAGCAGTGAGACGGGAGAGACCCAGTACTTC.